This T cell receptor (beta chain) came from a study of shared clonotypes between healthy human individuals. Study-wide context: Donors had three CD4 naive, three CD4 memory, two CD8 naive and one CD8 memory plate apiece.

Study observations and caveats: A generally larger estimated richness was seen in naive subsets than in memory subsets.

Every donor, a Caucasian adult, lived in Nashville, Tennessee. This clone appeared a few times. The antigen remains unidentified. The V end lost 6 bases, the J end lost 4 bases, and 12 bases lay between the germline ends. CDR1 is MNHNY, CDR2 SVGAGI, per germline (reference sequence). This CDR3 has 13 amino acids. Each cell subset's genomic DNA was divided evenly among several immunoSEQ plates. Profiling relied on immunoSEQ multiplex PCR, and the TCRdb table lists in-frame clones only, not all of them. The sample has nearly 1,000,000 clones; around 80% are singletons. The sequence was obtained from a man between 18 and 29 years old in good health. Input material: memory CD4+ T cells sorted from blood. As for subset: CD45RA-negative fraction. The V and J genes are TRBV6-6 and TRBJ1-2; D uncertain. For the CDR3, the DNA is TGTGCCAGCAGCATCACAGAGATCTATGGCTACACCTTC. Its translation: CASSITEIYGYTF.